The 15 T cell receptor beta chains reported below all come from one sample, sequenced in a study of blood T cell repertoires in COVID-19. Some clones are missing from TCRdb's copy, which holds only in-frame ones; the method was immunoSEQ multiplex PCR. In the table there are 430,000 or so clones, roughly 90% of which are singletons. Sequenced sample: peripheral blood. These receptors all stem from a man between 18 and 29 years old with COVID-19, enrolled during active disease.

The J gene is TRBJ2-3, the V gene TRBV5-1; 8 bases match TRBD2. Germline CDR1 is SGHRS and CDR2 is YFSETQ. The CDR3 covers 14 residues. V lost 6 bases and J lost 1; bases outside the gene matches: 4. In nucleotides, the CDR3 is TGCGCCAGCACGCGGGAGGACCGCACAGATACGCAGTATTTT. It is translated as CASTREDRTDTQYF.

The rearrangement links TRBV7-3 to TRBJ2-3; TRBD2 matches 10 bases. The CDR3 extends over 16 amino acids. Germline loops: CDR1 SGHTA, CDR2 FQGTGA. After removal of 3 bases from V and 3 bases from J, the junction contained 6 bases not matched to a gene. For the CDR3, the DNA is TGTGCCAGCAGCTTGCTGCCTAGCGGGAGAACAGATACGCAGTATTTT. Its translation is CASSLLPSGRTDTQYF.

This chain uses TRBV5-5 with TRBJ2-4; no firm D call. This CDR3 has 13 residues. CDR1 is SGHKS, CDR2 YYEKEE, per germline (reference sequence). V was shortened by 3 bases and J by 6 bases, with 10 bases between the two germline ends. The CDR3 spells CASSYQAGNIQYF. The CDR3 bases are TGTGCCAGCAGCTACCAAGCTGGAAACATTCAGTACTTC.

A single count supports this clone. The chain has TRBV4-1 and TRBJ2-3; TRBD2 matches at 10 bases. Germline V gene data show CDR1 as MGHRA and CDR2 as YSYEKL. Trimming removed 4 bases from V and 1 base from J; junction bases left unmatched: 5. The CDR3 consists of 16 residues. The CDR3 bases are TGCGCCAGCAGCCGCCTCGGGACTAGCGGCACAGATACGCAGTATTTT. It translates to CASSRLGTSGTDTQYF.

The rearrangement uses TRBV10-3 and TRBJ1-2; 7 nucleotides align to TRBD1. CDR3 length equals 14 residues. J gave up 6 bases and V 3 bases, and 7 bases lay outside the gene matches. CDR1 is ENHRY and CDR2 is SYGVKD in the germline V gene. The CDR3 spells CAISDRQGVDGYTF. For the CDR3, the DNA is TGTGCCATCAGTGATAGGCAGGGGGTTGATGGCTACACCTTC.

V gene TRBV3-1 (or the pseudogene TRBV3-2) combines with J gene TRBJ2-3; 10 bases line up with TRBD2. Germline V lookup: CDR1 LGHDT, CDR2 YNNKEL (reference sequence). V shed 6 bases and J 7 bases; nucleotides not matched to a gene: 7. The length of the CDR3 is 14 residues. The CDR3 DNA reads TGTGCCAGCAGTTATAGCGGGGGGCAGAATACGCAGTATTTT. Protein sequence: CASSYSGGQNTQYF.

The genes are TRBV20-1 and TRBJ1-5; unclear D gene. The germline V gene encodes CDR1 DFQATT and CDR2 SNEGSKA (reference sequence). The V gene lost 3 bases and the J gene lost 2 bases, with 11 bases spanning the gap. The CDR3 is 14 amino acids. CDR3 coding DNA: TGCAGTGCTAGTACGGGAGGTGGCAATCAGCCCCAGCATTTT. It translates to CSASTGGGNQPQHF.

V gene TRBV6-5 combines with J gene TRBJ1-2; the D is unclear. The V and J ends lost 8 bases and 5 bases respectively, with 6 bases between them. The CDR3 is 10 residues long. Germline V gene lookup returns CDR1 MNHEY and CDR2 SVGAGI. DNA for the CDR3: TGTGCCAGCTCTCTATATGGCTACACCTTC. This codes for CASSLYGYTF.

This clone was recorded a few times. The chain joins TRBV11-3 to TRBJ1-1, with no clear D. Per the germline V gene, CDR1 is SGHNT and CDR2 is YENEEA. This CDR3 comprises 14 residues. V shed 0 bases and J shed 10 bases, with 15 bases lying between them. The CDR3 protein is CASSLDLGSEGAFF. CDR3 in DNA: TGTGCCAGCAGCTTAGATCTCGGCTCGGAGGGAGCTTTCTTT.

The V gene is TRBV3-1 (or the pseudogene TRBV3-2), the J gene TRBJ1-2; D uncertain. CDR1 and CDR2 from the germline V gene are LGHDT and YNNKEL (reference sequence). The CDR3 has 14 residues. V dropped 4 bases and J dropped 3 bases, with 12 bases sitting between them. DNA for the CDR3: TGTGCCAGCAGCCCAGTACAGAACTACTATGGCTACACCTTC. It translates to CASSPVQNYYGYTF.

The gene calls are TRBV18 and TRBJ2-7; 8 bases fit TRBD2. The germline V gene has CDR1 KGHSH and CDR2 LQKENI. V lost 2 bases, J lost 6 bases, and 9 bases stayed unmatched. CDR3 length equals 15 residues. CDR3 loop: CASSPAGTSEFEQYF. The CDR3 DNA follows: TGTGCCAGCTCACCAGCCGGGACTAGTGAATTCGAGCAGTACTTC.

This rearrangement joins TRBV6-5 to TRBJ2-5; perhaps TRBD2 as D (6 bases). The CDR3 totals 15 residues. The V gene lost 2 bases and the J gene lost 2 bases, with 12 bases spanning the gap. Germline V CDR1 and CDR2: MNHEY, SVGAGI. Written as DNA, the CDR3 is TGTGCCAGCAGTTACGGCGGGGCCCTACAAGAGACCCAGTACTTC. It translates to CASSYGGALQETQYF.

The chain is built from TRBV4-1 and TRBJ2-1, with D possibly being TRBD2 (6 bases). This CDR3 is built from 16 residues. Germline CDR1 and CDR2: MGHRA and YSYEKL. Trimming left V 4 bases short and J 7 bases short, with 20 bases between. The CDR3 spells CASSPFWRDYENEQFF. The DNA of the CDR3 is TGCGCCAGCAGCCCTTTCTGGAGGGATTATGAGAATGAGCAGTTCTTC.

The CDR3: CATDRVEQYF. As DNA, the CDR3 is TGTGCCACCGACAGGGTCGAGCAGTACTTC. The gene calls are TRBV6-5 and TRBJ2-7, with 7 bases that match TRBD1. The CDR3 loop spans 10 amino acids. The germline V gene has CDR1 MNHEY and CDR2 SVGAGI. Unmatched junction bases numbered 3, after V lost 10 bases and J lost 6 bases.

The chain joins TRBV18 to TRBJ2-5; TRBD1 is a possible D gene (6 bases). The CDR3 runs to 12 residues. Germline V gene sequence: CDR1 KGHSH, CDR2 LQKENI. The V end lost 6 bases, the J end lost 4 bases, and 9 bases lay between the germline ends. The DNA for the CDR3 is TGTGCCAGCTCGCACAGGGTAGAGACCCAGTACTTC. Residues: CASSHRVETQYF.